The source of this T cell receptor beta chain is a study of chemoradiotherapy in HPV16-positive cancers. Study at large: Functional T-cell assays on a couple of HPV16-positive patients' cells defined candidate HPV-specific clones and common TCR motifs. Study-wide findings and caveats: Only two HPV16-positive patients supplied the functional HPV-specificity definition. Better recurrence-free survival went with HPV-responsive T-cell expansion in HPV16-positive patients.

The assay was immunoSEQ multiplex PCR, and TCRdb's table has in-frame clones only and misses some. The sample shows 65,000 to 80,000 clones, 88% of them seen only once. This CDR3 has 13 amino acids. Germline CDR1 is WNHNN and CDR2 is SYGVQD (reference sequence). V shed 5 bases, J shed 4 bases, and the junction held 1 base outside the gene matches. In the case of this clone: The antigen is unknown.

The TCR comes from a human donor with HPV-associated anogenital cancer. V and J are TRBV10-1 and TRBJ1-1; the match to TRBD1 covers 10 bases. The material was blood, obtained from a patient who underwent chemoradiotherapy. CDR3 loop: CASSWTGGTEAFF. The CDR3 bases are TGCGCCAGCAGTTGGACAGGGGGCACTGAAGCTTTCTTT.